This TCR beta chain was identified during a study of CD8 T cells in Susac syndrome. Sequencing targeted TCR beta in T cells from blood (CD8+ and CD4+). Controls comprised healthy donors matched for age and sex. The CD8+ and CD4+ T cells were negatively isolated, with the TEMRA cells enriched by FACS. Reverse transcription used roughly 0.45 to 1 ug RNA and random hexamers. The TCR beta CDR3 was amplified by immunoSEQ multiplex PCR across 54 Vbeta, 13 Jbeta. From the immunoSEQ multiplex PCR reads, TCRdb called clonotypes with MiXCR, one entry per CDR3 protein. The sample comprises about 90,000 distinct CDR3 sequences, roughly 91% of which are singletons, and around 0.34% rests with the top ten. With V trimmed by 4 bases and J by 5 bases, 8 bases remained unmatched. Germline values: CDR1 SGHTS, CDR2 YDEGEE. The CDR3 covers 16 residues.

Sequenced input: CD8+ T cells from PBMCs. The chain recombines TRBV5-8 with TRBJ2-5; 13 bases line up with TRBD2. The source is a human donor in good health. The CDR3 DNA follows: TGTGCCAGCAGCGAAACTAGCGGGGGGGCCGTGGAGACCCAGTACTTC. Amino acid sequence: CASSETSGGAVETQYF.